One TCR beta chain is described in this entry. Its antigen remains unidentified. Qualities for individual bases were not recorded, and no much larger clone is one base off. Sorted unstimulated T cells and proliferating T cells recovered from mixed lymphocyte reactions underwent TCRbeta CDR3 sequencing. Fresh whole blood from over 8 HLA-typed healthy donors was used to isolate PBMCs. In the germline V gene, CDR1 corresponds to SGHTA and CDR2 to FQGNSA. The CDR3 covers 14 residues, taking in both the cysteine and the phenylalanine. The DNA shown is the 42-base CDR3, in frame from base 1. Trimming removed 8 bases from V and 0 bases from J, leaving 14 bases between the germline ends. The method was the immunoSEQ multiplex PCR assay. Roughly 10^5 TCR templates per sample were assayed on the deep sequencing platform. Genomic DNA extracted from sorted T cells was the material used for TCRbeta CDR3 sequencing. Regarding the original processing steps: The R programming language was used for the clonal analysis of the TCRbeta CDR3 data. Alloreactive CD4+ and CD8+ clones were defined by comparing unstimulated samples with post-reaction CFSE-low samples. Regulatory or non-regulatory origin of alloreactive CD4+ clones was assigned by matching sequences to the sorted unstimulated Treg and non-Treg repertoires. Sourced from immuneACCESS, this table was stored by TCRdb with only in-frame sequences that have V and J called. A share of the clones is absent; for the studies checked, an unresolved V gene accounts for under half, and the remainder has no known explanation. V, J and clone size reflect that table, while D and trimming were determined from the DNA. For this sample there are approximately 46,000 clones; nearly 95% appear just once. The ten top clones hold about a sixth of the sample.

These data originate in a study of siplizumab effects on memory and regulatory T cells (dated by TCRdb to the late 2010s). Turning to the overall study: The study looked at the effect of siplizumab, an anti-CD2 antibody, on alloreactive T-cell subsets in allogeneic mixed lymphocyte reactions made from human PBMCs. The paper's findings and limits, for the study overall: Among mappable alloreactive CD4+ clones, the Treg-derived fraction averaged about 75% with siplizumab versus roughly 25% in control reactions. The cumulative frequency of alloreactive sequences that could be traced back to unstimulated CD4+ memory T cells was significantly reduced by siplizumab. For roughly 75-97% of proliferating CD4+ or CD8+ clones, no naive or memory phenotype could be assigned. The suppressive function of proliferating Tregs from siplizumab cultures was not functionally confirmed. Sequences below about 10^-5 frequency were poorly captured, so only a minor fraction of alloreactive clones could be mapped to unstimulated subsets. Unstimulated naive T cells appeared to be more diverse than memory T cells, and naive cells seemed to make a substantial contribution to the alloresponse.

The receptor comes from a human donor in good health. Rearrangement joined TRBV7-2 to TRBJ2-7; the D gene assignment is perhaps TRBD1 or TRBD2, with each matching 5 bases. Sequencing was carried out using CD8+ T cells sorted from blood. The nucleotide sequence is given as TGTGCCAGCGAGGGTCGTGGGGGCTCCTACGAGCAGTACTTC. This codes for CASEGRGGSYEQYF. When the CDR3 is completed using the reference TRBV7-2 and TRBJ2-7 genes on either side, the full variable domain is GAGVSQSPSNKVTEKGKDVELRCDPISGHTALYWYRQSLGQGLEFLIYFQGNSAPDKSGLPSDRFSAERTGGSVSTLTIQRTQQEDSAVYLCASEGRGGSYEQYFGPGTRLTVT.